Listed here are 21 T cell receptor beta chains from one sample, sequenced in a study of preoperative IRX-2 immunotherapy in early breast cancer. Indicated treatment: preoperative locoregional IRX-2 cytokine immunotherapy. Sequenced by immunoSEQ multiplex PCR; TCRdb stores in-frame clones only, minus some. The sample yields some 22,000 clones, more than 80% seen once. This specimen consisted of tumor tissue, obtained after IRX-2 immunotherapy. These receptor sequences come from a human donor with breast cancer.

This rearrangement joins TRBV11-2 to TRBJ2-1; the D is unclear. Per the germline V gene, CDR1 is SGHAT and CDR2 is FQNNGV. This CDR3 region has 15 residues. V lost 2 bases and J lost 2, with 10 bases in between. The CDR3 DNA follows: TGTGCCAGCAGCTTACCGATCGTTCCCTACAATGAGCAGTTCTTC. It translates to CASSLPIVPYNEQFF.

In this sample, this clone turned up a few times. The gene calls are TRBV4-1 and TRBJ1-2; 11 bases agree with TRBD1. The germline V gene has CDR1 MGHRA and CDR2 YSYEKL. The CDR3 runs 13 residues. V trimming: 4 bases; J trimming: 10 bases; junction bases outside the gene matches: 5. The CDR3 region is CASSRGDRGNYTF. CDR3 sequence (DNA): TGCGCCAGCAGCCGTGGGGACAGGGGGAACTACACCTTC.

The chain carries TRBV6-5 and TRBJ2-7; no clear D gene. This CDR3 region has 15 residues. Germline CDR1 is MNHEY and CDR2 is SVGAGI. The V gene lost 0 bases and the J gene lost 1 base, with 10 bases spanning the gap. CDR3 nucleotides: TGTGCCAGCAGTTACTCGAGTCTAGGATCCTACGAGCAGTACTTC. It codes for CASSYSSLGSYEQYF.

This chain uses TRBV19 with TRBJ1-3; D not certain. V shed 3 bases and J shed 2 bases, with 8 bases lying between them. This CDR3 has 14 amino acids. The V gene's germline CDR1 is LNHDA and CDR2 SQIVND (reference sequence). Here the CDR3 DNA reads TGTGCCAGTAGTATGACGCAAGCTGGAAACACCATATATTTT. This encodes CASSMTQAGNTIYF.

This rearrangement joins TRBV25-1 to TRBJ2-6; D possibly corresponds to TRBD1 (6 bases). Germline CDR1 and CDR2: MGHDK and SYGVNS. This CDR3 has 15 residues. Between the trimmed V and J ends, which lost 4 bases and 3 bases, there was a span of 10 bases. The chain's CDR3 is CASSAQGDGANVLTF. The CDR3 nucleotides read TGTGCCAGCAGTGCACAGGGTGATGGGGCCAACGTCCTGACTTTC.

In DNA form, the CDR3 reads TGTGCCAGCAGCTTCTCCTACGAGCAGTACTTC. This sequence encodes CASSFSYEQYF. V usage is TRBV5-4 and J usage is TRBJ2-7; D not certain. Trimming removed 2 bases from V and 0 bases from J, with 0 bases in between. CDR3 size: 11 residues. The germline gives CDR1 SGHNT, CDR2 YYREEE (reference sequence).

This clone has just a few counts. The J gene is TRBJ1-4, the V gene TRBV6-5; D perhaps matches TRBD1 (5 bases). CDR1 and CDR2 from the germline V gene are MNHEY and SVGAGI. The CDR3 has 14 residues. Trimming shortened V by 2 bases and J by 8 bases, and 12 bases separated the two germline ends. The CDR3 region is CASSYTGLGEKLFF. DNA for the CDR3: TGTGCCAGCAGTTACACAGGACTTGGCGAAAAACTGTTTTTT.

In nucleotides, the CDR3 is TGTGCCAGCAGCTTGGGGGACTCAAGCAATCAGCCCCAGCATTTT. As protein: CASSLGDSSNQPQHF. The chain recombines TRBV5-5 with TRBJ1-5; perhaps TRBD1 as D (5 bases). CDR1 and CDR2 from the germline V gene are SGHKS and YYEKEE (reference sequence). V was clipped by 0 bases and J by 1 base, with 8 bases between them. This CDR3 spans 15 amino acids.

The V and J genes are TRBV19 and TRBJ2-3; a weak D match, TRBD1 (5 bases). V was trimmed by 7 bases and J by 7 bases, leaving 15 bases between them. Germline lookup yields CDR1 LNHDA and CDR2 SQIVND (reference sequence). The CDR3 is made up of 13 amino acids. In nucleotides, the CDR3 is TGTGCCAGTACCTTGCAAGGGGCGAATACGCAGTATTTT. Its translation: CASTLQGANTQYF.

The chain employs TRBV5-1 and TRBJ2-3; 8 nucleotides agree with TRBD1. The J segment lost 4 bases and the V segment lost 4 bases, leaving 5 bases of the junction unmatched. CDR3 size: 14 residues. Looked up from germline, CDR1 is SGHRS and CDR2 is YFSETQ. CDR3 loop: CASSLGQGPDTQYF. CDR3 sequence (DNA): TGCGCCAGCAGCCTCGGACAGGGCCCAGATACGCAGTATTTT.

The CDR3 sequence is CASSNGSYGYTF. The CDR3 DNA follows: TGTGCCAGCAGCAACGGTTCCTATGGCTACACCTTC. The J gene is TRBJ1-2, the V gene TRBV13, with D hard to call. The CDR3 totals 12 residues. The V end lost 5 bases, the J end lost 4 bases, and 8 bases lay between the germline ends. Germline V gene sequence: CDR1 PRHDT, CDR2 FYEKMQ (reference sequence).

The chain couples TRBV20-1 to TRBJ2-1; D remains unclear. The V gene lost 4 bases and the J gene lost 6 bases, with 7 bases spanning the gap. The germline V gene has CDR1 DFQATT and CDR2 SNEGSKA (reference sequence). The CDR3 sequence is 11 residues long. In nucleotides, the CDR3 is TGCAGTGCTACCACTGGCAATGAGCAGTTCTTC. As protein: CSATTGNEQFF.

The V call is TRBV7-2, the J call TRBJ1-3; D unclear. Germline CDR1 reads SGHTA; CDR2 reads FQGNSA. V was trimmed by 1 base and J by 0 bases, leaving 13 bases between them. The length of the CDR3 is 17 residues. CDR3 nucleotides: TGTGCCAGCAGCTTAGTAGGTGGCAGCGGCTCTGGAAACACCATATATTTT. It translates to CASSLVGGSGSGNTIYF.

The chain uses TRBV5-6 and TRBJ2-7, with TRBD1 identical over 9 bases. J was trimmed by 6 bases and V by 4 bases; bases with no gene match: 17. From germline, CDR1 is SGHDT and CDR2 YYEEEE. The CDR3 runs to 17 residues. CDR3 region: CASSSLTGGWAGAEQYF. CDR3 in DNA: TGTGCCAGCAGCAGTCTAACAGGGGGCTGGGCGGGGGCCGAGCAGTACTTC.

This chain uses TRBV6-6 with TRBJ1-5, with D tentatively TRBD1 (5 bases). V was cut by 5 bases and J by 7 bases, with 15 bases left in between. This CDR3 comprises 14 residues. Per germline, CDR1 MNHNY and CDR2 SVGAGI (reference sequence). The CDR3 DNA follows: TGTGCCAGCAGTACAGACCTCAGGGCCCAGCCCCAGCATTTT. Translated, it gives CASSTDLRAQPQHF.

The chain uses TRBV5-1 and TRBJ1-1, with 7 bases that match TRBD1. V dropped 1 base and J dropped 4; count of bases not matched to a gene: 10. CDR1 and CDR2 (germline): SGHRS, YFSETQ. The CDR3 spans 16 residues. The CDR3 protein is CASSLQTGFQGTEAFF. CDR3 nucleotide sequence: TGCGCCAGCAGCTTGCAGACAGGGTTTCAAGGCACTGAAGCTTTCTTT. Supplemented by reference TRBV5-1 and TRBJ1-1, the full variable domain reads KAGVTQTPRYLIKTRGQQVTLSCSPISGHRSVSWYQQTPGQGLQFLFEYFSETQRNKGNFPGRFSGRQFSNSRSEMNVSTLELGDSALYLCASSLQTGFQGTEAFFGQGTRLTVV.

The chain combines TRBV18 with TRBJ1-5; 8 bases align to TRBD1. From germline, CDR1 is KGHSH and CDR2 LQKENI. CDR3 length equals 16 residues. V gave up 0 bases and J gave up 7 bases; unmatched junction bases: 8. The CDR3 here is CASSPPGTGLDQPQHF. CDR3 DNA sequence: TGTGCCAGCTCACCACCGGGGACAGGCCTTGACCAGCCCCAGCATTTT.

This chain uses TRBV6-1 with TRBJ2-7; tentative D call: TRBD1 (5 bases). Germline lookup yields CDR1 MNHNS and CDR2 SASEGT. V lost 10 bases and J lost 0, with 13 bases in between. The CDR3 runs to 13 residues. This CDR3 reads CATAETVSYEQYF. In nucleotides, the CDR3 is TGTGCCACCGCAGAGACAGTCTCCTACGAGCAGTACTTC.

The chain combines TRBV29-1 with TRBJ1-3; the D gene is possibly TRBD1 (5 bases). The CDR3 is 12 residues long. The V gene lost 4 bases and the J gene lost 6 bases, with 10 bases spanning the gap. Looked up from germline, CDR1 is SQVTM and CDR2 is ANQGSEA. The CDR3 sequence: CSVVEGTNTIYF. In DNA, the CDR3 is TGCAGCGTTGTAGAAGGGACAAACACCATATATTTT.

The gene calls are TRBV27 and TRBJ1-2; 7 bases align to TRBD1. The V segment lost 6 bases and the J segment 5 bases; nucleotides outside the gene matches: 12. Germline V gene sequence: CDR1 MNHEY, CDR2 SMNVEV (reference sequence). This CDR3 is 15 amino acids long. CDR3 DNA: TGTGCCAGCAGCCCACTCGACAGGGAAGGGTATGGCTACACCTTC. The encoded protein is CASSPLDREGYGYTF.

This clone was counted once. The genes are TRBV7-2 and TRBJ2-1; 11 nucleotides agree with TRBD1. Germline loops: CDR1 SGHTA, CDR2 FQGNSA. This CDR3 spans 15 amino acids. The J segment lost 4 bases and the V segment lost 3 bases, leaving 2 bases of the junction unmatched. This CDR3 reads CASSLDRGPYNEQFF. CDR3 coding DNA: TGTGCCAGCAGCTTGGACAGGGGGCCTTACAATGAGCAGTTCTTC. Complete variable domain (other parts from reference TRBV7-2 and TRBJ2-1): GAGVSQSPSNKVTEKGKDVELRCDPISGHTALYWYRQSLGQGLEFLIYFQGNSAPDKSGLPSDRFSAERTGGSVSTLTIQRTQQEDSAVYLCASSLDRGPYNEQFFGPGTRLTVL.